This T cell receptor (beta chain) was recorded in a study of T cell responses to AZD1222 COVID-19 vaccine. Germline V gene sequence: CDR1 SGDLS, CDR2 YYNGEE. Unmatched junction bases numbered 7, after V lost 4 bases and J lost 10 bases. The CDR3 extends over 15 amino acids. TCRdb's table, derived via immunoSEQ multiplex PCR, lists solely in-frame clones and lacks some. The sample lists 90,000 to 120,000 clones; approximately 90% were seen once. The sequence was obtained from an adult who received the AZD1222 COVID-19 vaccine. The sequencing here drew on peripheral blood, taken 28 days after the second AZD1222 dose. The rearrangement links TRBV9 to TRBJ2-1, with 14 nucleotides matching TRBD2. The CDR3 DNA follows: TGTGCCAGCAGCCCAGGGACTAGCGGGGGACAAGAGCAGTTCTTC. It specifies CASSPGTSGGQEQFF.